This TCR beta chain was sequenced during a study of beta chain features in type 1 diabetes (dated by TCRdb to between 2018 and 2020). Turning to the overall study: Mean age, gender distribution, total cell number and subset yield were not different between patients and healthy donors. A total of 90 million to 140 million sorted cells were examined across all samples, and RNA yield correlated strongly with the number of cells per subset. Regulatory and stem cell-like memory subsets were obtained from only 8 patients and roughly 8 healthy donors, while naive and central memory subsets were obtained from all 30 or so donors. The study compared the TCRB repertoires of sorted circulating CD4+ T cell subsets in recently diagnosed type 1 diabetes patients with those in matched healthy donors.

Each donor gave one peripheral blood draw, averaging approximately 0.12 L, which was collected into heparinised tubes. Using a panel that included CD45RO, CCR7, CD25, CD127, CD95 and CD27, naive, central memory, regulatory and stem cell-like memory CD4+ T cells were sorted on a BD FACSAria II. A purity above 98% was achieved for all sorted populations. Right away, PBMCs were isolated by Lymphoprep density gradient centrifugation and were stained directly, with no culture step. So that batch effects would be minimized, each experiment stained and sorted samples in pairs, pairing one healthy donor with one patient. This clone was detected a few times. Its binding antigen is unknown. The record has no base qualities; no much larger clone is one base away. The sample holds other DNA sequences that translate to the same CDR3. Study-level results and caveats: Because cDNA rather than genomic DNA was sequenced, highly expressing activated cells could have been over-represented, although no difference in activation and CD3 levels was found between groups. Type 1 diabetes patients showed a moderate but significant shortening of TCRB CDR3 length in all four CD4+ subsets. Shorter templates might be favored by PCR, yet because patient and control samples were amplified and corrected together, any such skew would affect both groups equally. Because the HLA sub-analyses included only small numbers of individuals, any influence of HLA type on TCRB rearrangement was left unresolved. Patients with type 1 diabetes made fewer insertions and deleted more nucleotides at VDJ recombination sites, implying thymic rearrangement abnormalities. Naive, central memory and regulatory TCRB repertoires appeared to be more alike among patients than among healthy donors.

The entire amount of isolated RNA was reverse transcribed using the High Capacity cDNA Reverse Transcription Kit, so the sequenced TCRB transcripts were expressed ones. Deep immunoSEQ sequencing was applied to naive, central memory and regulatory T cell samples, giving an average of about 3.57 million total reads per sample. Sorted cells were lysed in RLT buffer, and RNA was extracted using DNase-treated RNeasy Micro or Mini kits according to cell number. Each cell subset was processed on its own to prevent cross-contamination, while patient and healthy donor samples were processed together. Using the immunoSEQ multiplex PCR, TCRB sequences were amplified from cDNA into 87-bp fragments spanning the CDR3 region. Sequencing of the amplicons was done on the Illumina HiSeq platform. On the authors' methods: PCR bias was corrected computationally using synthetic template baselines, and reads within Hamming distance 2 were collapsed, with unmergeable singletons discarded. Reads were aligned against IMGT to assign V, D and J genes, CDR3 length and insertions or deletions at six rearrangement sites. Within each subset, clonotype counts were normalized to sorted cell number, and only after that were true diversity and Gini coefficients computed with the tcR R package. The overlap coefficient, calculated on TCRB nucleotide sequences, was used to measure repertoire sharing. Out-of-frame TCRB sequences from naive cells were analyzed to stand in for the pre-selection repertoire. TCRdb carries this immuneACCESS record with in-frame sequences only. Its versions omit some clonotypes, under half of them owing to an unresolved V gene in the studies checked, with the rest unexplained. V and J calls and clone size come straight from that table; D and trimming were deduced from the DNA. Recorded for this sample are under 300,000 clones; roughly 24% of them occurred a single time. In total, the top ten clones hold about 0.012% of the sample.

The germline ends are 10 bases apart after V is trimmed by 3 bases and J by 4 bases. The germline V gene encodes CDR1 SQVTM and CDR2 ANQGSEA. The CDR3 covers 13 residues, taking in both the cysteine and the phenylalanine. Only CDR3 DNA remains: 39 bases, in frame from the first base. The V gene is TRBV29-1 and the J gene is TRBJ1-3; the D gene is possibly TRBD1, with 6 bases matching. Input material: naive CD4+ T cells from blood. The cell subset or site label here, explained by the study, means: true naive CD4+ T cells. The receptor's source is a woman aged 30 to 39 with type 1 diabetes. In nucleotides, the sequence is TGCAGCGTTGATGGGGGCGCGGGAAACACCATATATTTT. Translated, this gives CSVDGGAGNTIYF.